Following are 8 T cell receptor beta chains from one sample sequenced in a study of cytomegalovirus exposure and HLA in healthy donors. Both 60 Vbeta primers and 13 Jbeta primers went into the PCR. Produced via immunoSEQ multiplex PCR; TCRdb's table is partial and in-frame only. The table has tens of thousands of clones, around 80% seen once; the top ten hold about 4.5%. Sample: PBMCs. Source of these receptors: a male donor in good health and CMV-seropositive.

The J gene is TRBJ2-7, the V gene TRBV5-4, with TRBD2 as a possible D gene (6 bases). Trimming pared 4 bases from V and 3 bases from J, leaving 14 bases between. This CDR3 is 14 amino acids long. The V gene's germline CDR1 is SGHNT and CDR2 YYREEE (reference sequence). The CDR3 bases are TGTGCCAGCAGCCTTTCTAGCGAGCACTACGAGCAGTACTTC. As protein: CASSLSSEHYEQYF.

The CDR3 spells CASSQGGESSPLHF. In DNA, the CDR3 is TGTGCCAGCAGTCAAGGAGGGGAAAGTTCACCCCTCCACTTT. The chain combines TRBV6-5 with TRBJ1-6; the D gene is possibly TRBD1 (5 bases). The CDR3 is 14 residues long. Germline-derived CDR1 and CDR2 are MNHEY and SVGAGI. V was pared by 5 bases and J by 9 bases, with 14 bases between.

This clone was recorded once. The CDR3 nucleotides read TGTGCCAGTAACCCCGCAACGGGGGGGATTCAGTACTTC. Translated, it gives CASNPATGGIQYF. V gene TRBV2 combines with J gene TRBJ2-4; 8 bases line up with TRBD2. The trim removed 9 bases at V and 10 bases at J, leaving 11 bases unmatched. The CDR3 runs to 13 residues. CDR1 SNHLY and CDR2 FYNNEI come from the germline V gene.

This CDR3 reads CASSRVQAPSHGYTF. CDR3 DNA: TGTGCCAGCAGTAGAGTACAGGCTCCATCCCATGGCTACACCTTC. The rearrangement links TRBV7-9 to TRBJ1-2, with D tentatively TRBD1 (5 bases). Trimming removed 6 bases from V and 6 bases from J, with 20 bases in between. The CDR3 sequence is 15 residues long. CDR1 SEHNR and CDR2 FQNEAQ come from the germline V gene (reference sequence).

The V call is TRBV20-1, the J call TRBJ2-2; D not resolved. Trimming left V 3 bases short and J 4 bases short, with 3 bases between. The germline gives CDR1 DFQATT, CDR2 SNEGSKA (reference sequence). This CDR3 contains 11 residues. The CDR3, as DNA: TGCAGTGCTAGCCGCACCGGGGAGCTGTTTTTT. It specifies CSASRTGELFF.

V usage is TRBV4-1 and J usage is TRBJ2-1; a weak D match, TRBD1 (6 bases). Trimming took off 0 bases at V and 1 base at J, with 10 bases between the two ends. Germline V gives CDR1 MGHRA, CDR2 YSYEKL. The CDR3 spans 16 residues. CDR3 nucleotides: TGCGCCAGCAGCCAAGAACCAGGGGCGTCCTACAATGAGCAGTTCTTC. It is translated as CASSQEPGASYNEQFF.

CDR3 DNA sequence: TGTGCCAGCAGCCAAACCGCATCGGGACAGGAAGAACGCTTCCGCACCTTC. Protein: CASSQTASGQEERFRTF. The chain links TRBV4-2 to TRBJ1-2, with 8 bases matching TRBD1. The CDR3 extends over 17 amino acids. V trimming: 2 bases; J trimming: 13 bases; junction bases outside the gene matches: 21. Germline-derived CDR1 and CDR2 are LGHNA and YNFKEQ.

Comments on this clone: The junction departs from the called germline gene at one end, perhaps through a read error. The sample has other DNA sequences that encode this CDR3 too. J is TRBJ1-3 and V is TRBV5-5; no firm D call. CDR1 is SGHKS and CDR2 is YYEKEE in the germline V gene (reference sequence). The CDR3 covers 15 residues. CDR3 in DNA: TGTGCCAGTAGCTTGGAACTCCTAGGAGGAAACACCATATATTTT. It translates to CASSLELLGGNTIYF. Looking up the rest from reference TRBV5-5 and TRBJ1-3 gives the full variable domain: DAGVTQSPTHLIKTRGQQVTLRCSPISGHKSVSWYQQVLGQGPQFIFQYYEKEERGRGNFPDRFSARQFPNYSSELNVNALLLGDSALYLCASSLELLGGNTIYFGEGSWLTVV.